Below are 26 T cell receptor beta chains sequenced from a single sample in a study of beta chain features in type 1 diabetes. Since all of the isolated RNA was reverse transcribed, expressed TCRB transcripts were what got sequenced. The repertoire was sequenced with immunoSEQ multiplex PCR; TCRdb's copy has only in-frame clones and lacks some. There are some 660,000 clones in the sample; over 12% occur only once, and just under 0.04% lies in the top ten. These receptors lack a known antigen. Study-wide results and caveats: Among all four CD4+ subsets, Type 1 diabetes patients had TCRB CDR3s that were moderately but significantly shorter.

Sequencing was carried out using naive CD4+ T cells from blood. The source of these receptors is a man aged 18 to 30 with type 1 diabetes.

The rearrangement joins TRBV2 to TRBJ2-3, with 7 bases lining up with TRBD2. Trimming removed 11 bases from V and 1 base from J; junction bases left unmatched: 3. Germline V gene lookup returns CDR1 SNHLY and CDR2 FYNNEI. This CDR3 comprises 12 residues. This CDR3 reads CAGGGGTDTQYF. The CDR3 coding sequence is TGTGCCGGCGGGGGAGGCACAGATACGCAGTATTTT.

The V call is TRBV30, the J call TRBJ1-1, with D unclear. The germline V gene encodes CDR1 GTSNPN and CDR2 SVGIG (reference sequence). The CDR3 has 15 amino acids. V was shortened by 2 bases and J by 3 bases, with 16 bases between the two germline ends. The CDR3 coding sequence is TGTGCCTGGAGTCTTTGGACCGACGATGACACTGAAGCTTTCTTT. Amino acids: CAWSLWTDDDTEAFF.

The V call is TRBV7-9, the J call TRBJ2-1; D not certain. The CDR3 totals 11 residues. Trimming pared 4 bases from V and 6 bases from J, leaving 4 bases between. Germline loops: CDR1 SEHNR, CDR2 FQNEAQ (reference sequence). In nucleotides, the CDR3 is TGTGCCAGCAGCTGGACCAATGAGCAGTTCTTC. Translating it yields CASSWTNEQFF.

V and J are TRBV19 and TRBJ1-5; 8 bases are a match to TRBD1. Germline V CDR1 and CDR2: LNHDA, SQIVND (reference sequence). V trimming: 2 bases; J trimming: 7 bases; junction bases outside the gene matches: 10. The CDR3 has 16 residues. For the CDR3, the DNA is TGTGCCAGTAGTATAAGGCAGGGGGCGACCAGGCAGCCCCAGCATTTT. Translated: CASSIRQGATRQPQHF. The complete variable domain, with remaining parts taken from reference TRBV19 and TRBJ1-5, reads DGGITQSPKYLFRKEGQNVTLSCEQNLNHDAMYWYRQDPGQGLRLIYYSQIVNDFQKGDIAEGYSVSREKKESFPLTVTSAQKNPTAFYLCASSIRQGATRQPQHFGDGTRLSIL.

This chain joins TRBV30 and TRBJ2-1; the D gene could be TRBD1 or TRBD2 (6 bases each). Trimming shortened V by 2 bases and J by 3 bases, and 14 bases separated the two germline ends. This CDR3 is built from 15 residues. Germline assignment: CDR1 GTSNPN and CDR2 SVGIG (reference sequence). DNA for the CDR3: TGTGCCTGGAGTCTTCGGGGGCCGCACTACAATGAGCAGTTCTTC. Translated: CAWSLRGPHYNEQFF. The full variable domain, its missing parts supplied by reference TRBV30 and TRBJ2-1, is SQTIHQWPATLVQPVGSPLSLECTVEGTSNPNLYWYRQAAGRGLQLLFYSVGIGQISSEVPQNLSASRPQDRQFILSSKKLLLSDSGFYLCAWSLRGPHYNEQFFGPGTRLTVL.

This chain uses TRBV5-6 with TRBJ1-3; D ambiguous. This CDR3 has 14 amino acids. The germline CDR1 and CDR2 sequences are SGHDT and YYEEEE. The germline V and J ends were trimmed by 9 bases and 2 bases, with 15 bases remaining between them. CDR3 sequence (DNA): TGTGCCAATTATCCTGGTAGGACTGGAAACACCATATATTTT. Its translation: CANYPGRTGNTIYF.

The table lists this clone with a few counts. The gene calls are TRBV27 and TRBJ2-2; D might be TRBD1 (6 bases). Trimming left V 1 base short and J 2 bases short, with 17 bases between. CDR1 and CDR2 from the germline V gene are MNHEY and SMNVEV (reference sequence). The CDR3 extends over 18 amino acids. CDR3 nucleotides: TGTGCCAGCAGTTTATGGGGACCAGGGGAGAGTAACACCGGGGAGCTGTTTTTT. Translated: CASSLWGPGESNTGELFF.

The chain is built from TRBV11-3 and TRBJ2-1; D is undetermined. Trimming shortened V by 8 bases and J by 3 bases, and 11 bases separated the two germline ends. CDR1 is SGHNT and CDR2 is YENEEA in the germline V gene. This CDR3 is built from 13 residues. CDR3 loop: CASSAGYYNEQFF. CDR3 nucleotides: TGTGCCAGCTCGGCAGGATACTACAATGAGCAGTTCTTC.

In its sample, this clone was seen a few times. This chain connects TRBV4-3 to TRBJ2-7, with a weak D call TRBD2 (5 bases). The germline CDR1 and CDR2 sequences are LGHNA and YSLEER. This CDR3 spans 15 amino acids. Trimming removed 4 bases from V and 3 bases from J, with 16 bases in between. The CDR3 bases are TGCGCCAGCAGCCCCGGACTTCTGACTTTCTACGAGCAGTACTTC. Amino acids: CASSPGLLTFYEQYF.

This clone was counted a few times. The rearrangement joins TRBV4-3 to TRBJ1-2; TRBD1 agrees at 10 bases. The CDR3 is 17 amino acids. The germline CDR1 and CDR2 sequences are LGHNA and YSLEER. V was clipped by 3 bases and J by 5 bases; unmatched bases: 12. CDR3 region: CASSQIKRTGGEYGYTF. For the CDR3, the DNA is TGCGCCAGCAGCCAGATAAAAAGGACAGGGGGAGAGTATGGCTACACCTTC.

This clone was found a few times. The CDR3 spells CASSSNTYEQYF. The CDR3 coding sequence is TGCGCCAGCAGCTCGAATACCTACGAGCAGTACTTC. The V call is TRBV5-1, the J call TRBJ2-7; D is unclear. Germline-derived CDR1 and CDR2 are SGHRS and YFSETQ. V lost 3 bases and J lost 2, with 6 bases in between. The CDR3 totals 12 residues.

The table lists this clone with a few counts. The chain is built from TRBV7-2 and TRBJ2-1, with D possibly matching TRBD1 (5 bases). Germline V gene lookup returns CDR1 SGHTA and CDR2 FQGNSA. With 5 bases removed from V and 7 bases from J, the gap between germline ends came to 21 bases. The CDR3 length is 16 residues. The CDR3, as DNA: TGTGCCAGCAGCCCCTCCGGGCAGGGTGGTGGGAATGAGCAGTTCTTC. It codes for CASSPSGQGGGNEQFF.

This clone was observed a handful of times. The chain combines TRBV7-2 with TRBJ2-1; D may be TRBD2 (5 bases). CDR3 length: 15 residues. V lost 4 bases to trimming and J lost 2 bases, with 12 bases between them. Germline CDR1 reads SGHTA; CDR2 reads FQGNSA. This chain's CDR3 is CASSSGVTPYNEQFF. Here the CDR3 DNA reads TGTGCCAGCAGCTCCGGGGTTACCCCCTACAATGAGCAGTTCTTC.

Concerning this clone: The same CDR3 arises from other DNA sequences in this sample as well. V gene TRBV30 combines with J gene TRBJ2-3; 7 bases align to TRBD1. The V gene end was trimmed by 3 bases and the J gene end by 1 base; junction bases not matched to a gene: 4. This CDR3 region has 14 residues. Germline V CDR1 and CDR2: GTSNPN, SVGIG (reference sequence). Written as DNA, the CDR3 is TGTGCCTGGAGCCGCGACAGGGGCACAGATACGCAGTATTTT. Translated: CAWSRDRGTDTQYF.

This chain uses TRBV28 with TRBJ1-2; TRBD1 matches at 7 bases. J lost 3 bases, V lost 6 bases, and 4 bases had no gene match. The CDR3 length is 13 residues. Germline CDR1 is MDHEN and CDR2 is SYDVKM. Here the CDR3 reads CASRTTGDYGYTF. CDR3 bases: TGTGCCAGCAGAACAACAGGGGACTATGGCTACACCTTC.

The chain carries TRBV5-1 and TRBJ2-1, with 12 bases lining up with TRBD2. The CDR3 has 17 amino acids. Per germline, CDR1 SGHRS and CDR2 YFSETQ. With 0 bases clipped from V and 5 bases from J, the junction kept 6 bases outside the gene matches. This chain's CDR3 is CASSLGLAGDLNNEQFF. The CDR3 DNA reads TGCGCCAGCAGCTTGGGACTAGCGGGAGACCTAAACAATGAGCAGTTCTTC.

This clone has more than one count but fewer than ten. V gene TRBV5-6 combines with J gene TRBJ2-3; D possibly uses TRBD1 or TRBD2 (5 bases each). The CDR3 has 15 amino acids. Germline CDR1 is SGHDT and CDR2 is YYEEEE. V lost 2 bases to trimming and J lost 0 bases, with 10 bases between them. The CDR3 nucleotides read TGTGCCAGCAGCTTAGTACGGGGCAGCACAGATACGCAGTATTTT. Its protein product is CASSLVRGSTDTQYF.

V usage is TRBV4-2 and J usage is TRBJ2-2; 8 positions agree with TRBD2. J was trimmed by 6 bases and V by 6 bases; bases with no gene match: 12. CDR1 is LGHNA and CDR2 is YNFKEQ in the germline V gene. The CDR3 runs 16 residues. CDR3 sequence reads: CASSSPGLESAGELFF. The CDR3, as DNA: TGTGCCAGCAGTTCACCGGGACTAGAGTCCGCCGGGGAGCTGTTTTTT.

The chain carries TRBV28 and TRBJ2-3, with TRBD2 matching 9 bases. The CDR3 has 14 amino acids. V lost 5 bases to trimming and J lost 6 bases; unmatched junction nucleotides: 6. Germline CDR1 reads MDHEN; CDR2 reads SYDVKM. The CDR3 sequence is CASSLTGTSDTQYF. For the CDR3, the DNA is TGTGCCAGCAGTCTCACCGGGACTAGCGATACGCAGTATTTT.

This clone occurred a few times. The V call is TRBV2, the J call TRBJ2-6; no reliable D call. Germline V CDR1 and CDR2: SNHLY, FYNNEI. The CDR3 sequence is 15 residues long. Trimming shortened V by 6 bases and J by 2 bases, and 11 bases separated the two germline ends. The CDR3 spells CASSLQGAGANVLTF. CDR3 in DNA: TGTGCCAGCAGCCTCCAAGGTGCTGGGGCCAACGTCCTGACTTTC.

This chain connects TRBV18 to TRBJ1-6, with a possible D match to TRBD1 (5 bases). Germline CDR1 and CDR2: KGHSH and LQKENI. This CDR3 spans 16 amino acids. The V gene lost 2 bases and the J gene lost 8 bases, with 16 bases spanning the gap. This chain's CDR3 is CASSPVGQGTDSPLHF. CDR3 DNA: TGTGCCAGCTCACCAGTGGGGCAGGGCACGGATTCACCCCTCCACTTT.

The chain uses TRBV5-1 and TRBJ2-3, with D maybe TRBD1 (6 bases). V was shortened by 3 bases and J by 6 bases, with 14 bases between the two germline ends. The CDR3 covers 14 residues. The V gene's germline CDR1 is SGHRS and CDR2 YFSETQ. The CDR3 here is CASSYPGVGDTQYF. Written as DNA, the CDR3 is TGCGCCAGCAGCTACCCAGGGGTAGGGGATACGCAGTATTTT.

This clone has only a few counts. The chain carries TRBV20-1 and TRBJ1-1; D remains ambiguous. The germline V gene has CDR1 DFQATT and CDR2 SNEGSKA (reference sequence). The CDR3 contains 11 residues. Trimming pared 6 bases from V and 7 bases from J, leaving 12 bases between. Here the CDR3 DNA reads TGCAGTGCCAGCTGGCAGGTTGAAGCTTTCTTT. It yields the protein CSASWQVEAFF.

This clone was seen repeatedly, ten times or more. The rearrangement joins TRBV7-9 to TRBJ2-4, with D perhaps matching TRBD1 (5 bases). Trimming removed 0 bases at V and 12 bases at J, with 9 bases between. CDR3 length: 12 amino acids. The germline gives CDR1 SEHNR, CDR2 FQNEAQ (reference sequence). Here the CDR3 reads CASSLAGQDQYF. In DNA, the CDR3 is TGTGCCAGCAGCTTAGCGGGGCAAGATCAGTACTTC.

This clone appeared a few times. This chain links TRBV29-1 with TRBJ2-5; 7 bases agree with TRBD2. The germline V gene has CDR1 SQVTM and CDR2 ANQGSEA. The CDR3 totals 13 residues. With V trimmed by 6 bases and J by 5 bases, 9 bases remained unmatched. CDR3 amino acids: CSVRLALQETQYF. For the CDR3, the DNA is TGCAGCGTGCGACTAGCTCTCCAGGAGACCCAGTACTTC.

CDR3 in amino acids: CASSEARPGANVLTF. CDR3 nucleotides: TGTGCCAGCAGTGAGGCGAGGCCTGGGGCCAACGTCCTGACTTTC. J is TRBJ2-6 and V is TRBV2; D is undetermined. CDR1 and CDR2 from the germline V gene are SNHLY and FYNNEI. This CDR3 is 15 amino acids long. V lost 3 bases to trimming and J lost 2 bases, with 8 bases between them.